Below are 15 T cell receptor beta chains sequenced from a single sample in a study of a mutant IDH1 vaccine in newly diagnosed glioma. These TCRs are of unknown antigen specificity. Repertoires were generated with immunoSEQ multiplex PCR, while TCRdb's copy carries only in-frame clones and drops some. The sample carries 40,000 to 45,000 clones, around 82% recorded once. Time point denoted: week 47, end of study. The content of each vaccine dose was 300 ug of mutant IDH1 20-mer peptide, and topical imiquimod accompanied it. The sample here was PBMCs, taken from a glioma patient whose treatment included an IDH1 peptide vaccine. The receptors derive from a man aged 18-30 years with glioma. Some clones in this sample may be carry-over from other donors' samples.

The J gene is TRBJ2-7, the V gene TRBV7-9, with D perhaps TRBD2 (6 bases). The CDR3 has 14 amino acids. Germline V gives CDR1 SEHNR, CDR2 FQNEAQ (reference sequence). V was trimmed by 3 bases and J by 5 bases, leaving 14 bases between them. The CDR3 protein is CASSFFGSHHEQYF. DNA for the CDR3: TGTGCCAGCAGCTTTTTCGGGAGTCACCACGAGCAGTACTTC.

This clone has a handful of counts. The V call is TRBV27, the J call TRBJ1-6; D gene unclear. The V gene lost 1 base and the J gene lost 9 bases, with 13 bases spanning the gap. Germline assignment: CDR1 MNHEY and CDR2 SMNVEV (reference sequence). The CDR3 length is 15 residues. The CDR3 bases are TGTGCCAGCAGTTTATTGAGGGAGCTGACTTCACCCCTCCACTTT. This gives the protein CASSLLRELTSPLHF.

This chain links TRBV25-1 with TRBJ2-5, with D possibly called TRBD1 or TRBD2 (6 bases each). The CDR3 runs to 14 residues. Trimming removed 4 bases at V and 5 bases at J, with 14 bases between. CDR1 and CDR2 (germline): MGHDK, SYGVNS. CDR3 protein: CASSAGGGWETQYF. The DNA of the CDR3 is TGTGCCAGCAGTGCCGGAGGGGGGTGGGAGACCCAGTACTTC.

The chain uses TRBV5-1 and TRBJ1-4; D is unresolved. Germline CDR1 SGHRS, CDR2 YFSETQ. The CDR3 spans 15 residues. V shed 0 bases and J shed 1 base, with 7 bases lying between them. The CDR3 DNA sequence: TGCGCCAGCAGCTTGGCCGGGCTAACTAATGAAAAACTGTTTTTT. It specifies CASSLAGLTNEKLFF.

The rearrangement links TRBV25-1 to TRBJ1-1; TRBD1 is a possible D gene (6 bases). Germline-derived CDR1 and CDR2 are MGHDK and SYGVNS. The CDR3 has 14 residues. V was clipped by 4 bases and J by 5 bases, with 14 bases between them. The CDR3 bases are TGTGCCAGCAGTGCGAACCAACAGGGAACTGAAGCTTTCTTT. Translating it yields CASSANQQGTEAFF.

The J gene is TRBJ1-2, the V gene TRBV5-1, with D unresolved. V gave up 4 bases and J gave up 0 bases, with 13 bases separating them. The CDR3 spans 15 residues. In germline, CDR1 is SGHRS, CDR2 YFSETQ. The CDR3 coding sequence is TGCGCCAGCAGCCCGACCTTAGCACCTAACTATGGCTACACCTTC. Its translation: CASSPTLAPNYGYTF.

The genes are TRBV6-1 and TRBJ1-2, with D unclear. Trimming took 4 bases from V and 6 from J, leaving 15 bases between them. Looked up from germline, CDR1 is MNHNS and CDR2 is SASEGT. The CDR3 spans 14 residues. The CDR3 loop is CASSGWLPGDGYTF. The CDR3 DNA follows: TGTGCCAGCAGTGGTTGGCTACCCGGGGATGGCTACACCTTC.

The J gene is TRBJ2-3, the V gene TRBV29-1; D gene unclear. Per the germline V gene, CDR1 is SQVTM and CDR2 is ANQGSEA. The length of the CDR3 is 12 residues. The germline V and J ends were trimmed by 5 bases and 6 bases, with 12 bases remaining between them. CDR3: CSVRRRLDTQYF. DNA of the CDR3: TGCAGCGTTAGACGGCGGTTGGATACGCAGTATTTT.

This clone was counted a few times. This chain links TRBV30 with TRBJ1-1; 9 nucleotides align to TRBD1. The V segment lost 5 bases and the J segment 5 bases; nucleotides outside the gene matches: 6. The CDR3 loop spans 13 amino acids. Germline assignment: CDR1 GTSNPN and CDR2 SVGIG (reference sequence). The CDR3 nucleotides read TGTGCCTGGGGTGGACAGGGGCGGACTGAAGCTTTCTTT. The encoded protein is CAWGGQGRTEAFF.

The rearrangement links TRBV18 to TRBJ2-7, with a weak D call TRBD1 (6 bases). V lost 3 bases and J lost 0, with 9 bases in between. The CDR3 has 14 amino acids. CDR1 is KGHSH, CDR2 LQKENI, per germline. The CDR3 loop reads CASSPTGASYEQYF. In nucleotides, the CDR3 is TGTGCCAGCTCACCGACAGGCGCCTCCTACGAGCAGTACTTC.

The chain carries TRBV4-1 and TRBJ1-2; D uncertain. V shed 0 bases and J shed 4 bases, with 18 bases lying between them. This CDR3 has 17 residues. Per germline, CDR1 MGHRA and CDR2 YSYEKL. The CDR3 DNA reads as TGCGCCAGCAGCCAAGATGAAGTACAGACCTTCTCCTATGGCTACACCTTC. Its translation: CASSQDEVQTFSYGYTF.

This clone has only one observation. The chain recombines TRBV6-5 with TRBJ1-2; unclear D gene. CDR1 MNHEY and CDR2 SVGAGI come from the germline V gene. With 4 bases removed from V and 0 bases from J, the gap between germline ends came to 3 bases. The length of the CDR3 is 12 residues. The CDR3 reads CASSSPNYGYTF. DNA for the CDR3: TGTGCCAGCAGTTCACCTAACTATGGCTACACCTTC.

This chain links TRBV7-2 with TRBJ1-1; 8 nucleotides agree with TRBD1. This CDR3 has 14 residues. Germline CDR1 reads SGHTA; CDR2 reads FQGNSA. Trimming at V came to 6 bases and at J to 6 bases, leaving 9 bases not matched to a gene. The CDR3: CASRPTGDRSEAFF. DNA for the CDR3: TGTGCCAGCAGACCGACAGGGGATCGCTCTGAAGCTTTCTTT.

The chain employs TRBV10-3 and TRBJ1-5; D unclear. Germline-derived CDR1 and CDR2 are ENHRY and SYGVKD. Trimming pared 5 bases from V and 0 bases from J, leaving 11 bases between. The CDR3 covers 15 residues. CDR3 nucleotide sequence: TGTGCCATCAGTTTCGACAAGTATAGCAATCAGCCCCAGCATTTT. Protein: CAISFDKYSNQPQHF.

The chain uses TRBV7-9 and TRBJ2-1; TRBD2 agrees at 10 bases. Germline V gene data show CDR1 as SEHNR and CDR2 as FQNEAQ (reference sequence). This CDR3 spans 16 amino acids. Trimming cost V 7 bases and J 4 bases; bases outside gene matches: 10. For the CDR3, the DNA is TGTGCCAGCACCCCGCTCCGGACTAGCGGTTACAATGAGCAGTTCTTC. Protein product: CASTPLRTSGYNEQFF.